This T cell receptor beta chain was profiled in a study of lymphopenia after photon versus proton radiotherapy. General study points: Oligoclonal CD8+ Temra expansion after nadir drove photon patients' diversity drop. Authors raise, but do not show, better survival with proton therapy. Larger post-nadir TCR diversity loss correlated inversely with survival in deceased patients. Photon-treated patients lost naive T cells and TCR diversity; proton-treated stayed stable.

A note on this clone: The target antigen is unknown.

Measured with immunoSEQ multiplex PCR; TCRdb has only the in-frame clones, and not every one. This table has about 62,000 clones, 87% appearing once. Germline V gene sequence: CDR1 SGHRS, CDR2 YFSETQ. This CDR3 contains 15 residues. With 1 base removed from V and 0 bases from J, the gap between germline ends came to 8 bases. Sequenced here: peripheral blood, sampled from a patient treated with proton-based radiotherapy. This chain joins TRBV5-1 and TRBJ1-5, with a weak D call TRBD1 (6 bases). The clonotype was recovered from a man older than 75 with esophageal cancer. CDR3 in DNA: TGCGCCAGCAGCTTGCAGGGGATTAGCAATCAGCCCCAGCATTTT. Residues: CASSLQGISNQPQHF.